This paragraph reports one T cell receptor (beta chain). Its antigen remains unknown. This CDR3 has 15 amino acids. Germline V gives CDR1 MNHEY, CDR2 SVGAGI. V shed 11 bases and J shed 0 bases, with 16 bases lying between them. The data stem from a study of T cell responses to AZD1222 COVID-19 vaccine. Study findings and constraints: Across the whole spike, CD4 TCRs peaked at regions 160-218 and 743-854. AZD1222 recipients seropositive at baseline numbered only six or seven. Spike-specific TCR breadth and depth rose after two AZD1222 doses. Sampling captured repertoires only after the peak T cell response.

Only in-frame clones appear in the TCRdb table, and some are missing; sequencing was by immunoSEQ multiplex PCR. The table includes 200,000 or so clones, approximately 90% detected once. The starting material was peripheral blood, obtained on day 0 of AZD1222 vaccination. The origin of this receptor is an adult in good health. The rearrangement joins TRBV6-5 to TRBJ2-2; D is unclear. The CDR3 reads CALPRGSANTGELFF. As DNA, the CDR3 is TGTGCCCTACCGCGAGGTTCCGCGAACACCGGGGAGCTGTTTTTT.